The T cell receptor beta chain under discussion was sequenced for a study of blood T cell repertoires in COVID-19. Participants spanned ages about 18 to 100 years and resided in over 20 US areas. Participant-given clinical history determined each cohort assignment. Within 2 weeks of study entry, exposed participants had contacted a PCR-confirmed or clinician-diagnosed COVID-19 case. Authors' processing steps: Reference gene primer amplification gave estimated nucleated cell counts. This table comes from immunoSEQ multiplex PCR, and its TCRdb copy is limited to in-frame clones, with some not included. Clonal size and the V and J genes are those of that table, whereas D and trimming came from the DNA. The table includes some 180,000 clones, 80% detected once. The TCR comes from a man aged 55 to 70 who had been exposed to COVID-19. Sequencing used PBMCs or T cells enriched from blood (not recorded which).

CDR3 sequence reads: CASSLGQGGNSPLHF. The CDR3 DNA reads TGTGCCAGCAGCTTGGGACAGGGTGGAAATTCACCCCTCCACTTT. The chain uses TRBV5-6 and TRBJ1-6, with TRBD1 identical over 7 bases. Losses at the gene ends were 0 bases for V and 7 bases for J; bases not matched to a gene: 4. CDR3 length: 15 amino acids. Germline CDR1 and CDR2: SGHDT and YYEEEE.